This T cell receptor (beta chain) was sequenced during a study of blood T cell repertoires in COVID-19. As for the study in general: Specimens from acute and convalescent COVID-19 originated in the United States, Italy and Spain. The analysed material was cDNA or gDNA that came from T cells, B-cell-depleted T cells, or PBMCs.

Only a few counts were recorded for this clone. Methods used by the authors: Nucleated cell number was recorded as an estimate derived from reference gene primer amplification. Here immunoSEQ multiplex PCR was the method, and the copy in TCRdb shows in-frame clones only, minus some. That table is the source of V, J and clone size, and D and trimming were worked out from the DNA. This table has 35,000 to 45,000 clones, roughly three quarters appearing once. The CDR3 sequence is 12 residues long. Trimming removed 2 bases at V and 3 bases at J, with 4 bases between. This sequence originates from a woman aged 80 or over with acute or convalescent COVID-19. This chain connects TRBV12-3 or TRBV12-4 to TRBJ1-1; D gene uncertain. Specimen: peripheral blood. The CDR3 DNA sequence: TGTGCCAGCAGTTTAATCTACACTGAAGCTTTCTTT. As protein: CASSLIYTEAFF.